The rows below give T cell receptor beta chains drawn from one sample of a study of T cells in Graves' hyperthyroidism and ophthalmopathy. TCRdb independently ran MiXCR on the multiplex PCR reads; one entry per CDR3 protein. The sample records roughly 530,000 distinct CDR3 sequences, roughly 17% being singletons. Sequencing was performed on blood. Receptors were obtained from a woman younger than 30 with Graves' ophthalmopathy. Each CDR3 is given with its conserved first and last residue. The order of the fields is D gene, clone size, J gene, V gene, CDR3 DNA, CDR3 protein. The D gene is left open where the match is weak. Where a row states a size, it is once, few, many or the class of an expanded clone; other rows omit it.

D: TRBD2; size: many; J: TRBJ2-1; V: TRBV20-1; DNA: TGCAGTGCTAGTCTAGCGGGAGTTTCGAATGAGCAGTTCTTC; CDR3: CSASLAGVSNEQFF
D: TRBD1; size: few; J: TRBJ1-2; V: TRBV20-1; DNA: TGCAGTGCTAGAATACAGGGGACTAACTATGGCTACACCTTC; CDR3: CSARIQGTNYGYTF
D: TRBD1; size: .; J: TRBJ1-2; V: TRBV27; DNA: TGTGCCAGCAGGGAGCCAACGGGACAGCTAAACTATGGCTACACCTTC; CDR3: CASREPTGQLNYGYTF
D: .; size: .; J: TRBJ1-5; V: TRBV30; DNA: TGTGCCTGGGGTCGGAATCAGCCCCGGCATTTT; CDR3: CAWGRNQPRHF
D: .; size: .; J: TRBJ1-1; V: TRBV12-3/TRBV12-4; DNA: TGTGCCAGCAAAGAGGGGGGTGAAGCTTTCTTT; CDR3: CASKEGGEAFF
D: .; size: .; J: TRBJ2-7; V: TRBV11-3; DNA: TGTGCCCCGCAAAGGGGTACAGATACCTACGAGCAGTACTTC; CDR3: CAPQRGTDTYEQYF
D: TRBD2; size: few; J: TRBJ2-1; V: TRBV9; DNA: TGTGCCAGCAGCGTAGTCGGGGGGGCCTACAATGAGCAGTTCTTC; CDR3: CASSVVGGAYNEQFF
D: TRBD2; size: many; J: TRBJ2-4; V: TRBV20-1; DNA: TGCAGTGCTTCCGGGACGGGGGGGGACATTCAGTACTTC; CDR3: CSASGTGGDIQYF
D: TRBD1; size: few; J: TRBJ1-4; V: TRBV19; DNA: TGTGCCAGTAGCACGTCCTGGCCGGACAGGGAAGTTGATGAAAAACTGTTTTTT; CDR3: CASSTSWPDREVDEKLFF
D: .; size: .; J: TRBJ1-4; V: TRBV2; DNA: TGTGCCACCAAACAGGGCCTAAATGAAAAACTGTTTTTT; CDR3: CATKQGLNEKLFF
D: .; size: few; J: TRBJ1-5; V: TRBV16; DNA: TGTGCCAGCAGCCCATCTTCATGGGCAGGGGAAAAGCCCCAGCATTTT; CDR3: CASSPSSWAGEKPQHF
D: .; size: few; J: TRBJ2-2; V: TRBV24-1; DNA: TGTGCCACCAGGGAAAATAGCGCCGGGGAGCTGTTTTTT; CDR3: CATRENSAGELFF
D: TRBD1; size: many; J: TRBJ1-1; V: TRBV6-1; DNA: TGTGCCAGCAGTGTTCGGGACAGGGGCCTTGAAGCTTTCTTT; CDR3: CASSVRDRGLEAFF
D: .; size: .; J: TRBJ1-4; V: TRBV6-1; DNA: TGTGCCAGCAGGAGAACGGAGACCGGAGAAGAAAAACTGTTTTTT; CDR3: CASRRTETGEEKLFF
D: .; size: .; J: TRBJ1-2; V: TRBV5-4; DNA: TGTGCCAGCAGCTTGGCCCCTAATGATGGCTACACCTTC; CDR3: CASSLAPNDGYTF
D: .; size: many; J: TRBJ2-7; V: TRBV30; DNA: TGTGCCTGGAACCCCGGCGGAGGAGGGGAGCAGTACTTC; CDR3: CAWNPGGGGEQYF
D: TRBD1; size: many; J: TRBJ1-1; V: TRBV28; DNA: TGTGCCAGCAGGCCAACCGGGACAGGGGGTTGGGGGACTGAAGCTTTCTTT; CDR3: CASRPTGTGGWGTEAFF
D: .; size: .; J: TRBJ1-1; V: TRBV6-1; DNA: TGTGCCAGCAGTGACTACAGGGTGGGGGCCACTGAAGCTTTCTTT; CDR3: CASSDYRVGATEAFF
D: .; size: many; J: TRBJ1-2; V: TRBV20-1; DNA: TGCAGTGCTAGAGATCGTGAAGACTATGGCTACACCTTC; CDR3: CSARDREDYGYTF
D: .; size: .; J: TRBJ1-1; V: TRBV4-1; DNA: TGCGCCAGCAGCCAAGAAACCGCTTTCGCGGCCACTGAAGCTTTCTTT; CDR3: CASSQETAFAATEAFF
D: .; size: many; J: TRBJ1-2; V: TRBV7-8; DNA: TGTGCCAGCAGCTTAGCGAGGGACGGAGCGTATGGCTACACCTTC; CDR3: CASSLARDGAYGYTF
D: TRBD1; size: many; J: TRBJ1-1; V: TRBV6-1; DNA: TGTGCCAGCAGCTGGGGACAGGGGTACACTGAAGCTTTCTTT; CDR3: CASSWGQGYTEAFF
D: .; size: many; J: TRBJ1-1; V: TRBV4-3; DNA: TGCGCCAGCAGCCAACCCGGGACGAACACTGAAGCTTTCTTT; CDR3: CASSQPGTNTEAFF